The 27 T cell receptor beta chains listed next were all sequenced from one sample in a study of blood T cell repertoires in COVID-19. Using immunoSEQ multiplex PCR, the repertoire was profiled, and TCRdb retains in-frame clones only, with some absent. The data contain 300,000 to 350,000 clones, about 90% of them singletons. The source material was PBMCs or T cells enriched from blood (not recorded which). The origin of the receptors is a woman aged 25 to 39 who had recovered from COVID-19.

The chain links TRBV27 to TRBJ2-3; 10 nucleotides align to TRBD1. The germline CDR1 and CDR2 sequences are MNHEY and SMNVEV (reference sequence). J was trimmed by 7 bases and V by 5 bases; bases with no gene match: 9. CDR3 length: 15 amino acids. Written as DNA, the CDR3 is TGTGCCAGCAGTAAGGACAGGGGGACTAAGAATACGCAGTATTTT. Translation gives CASSKDRGTKNTQYF.

On this clone: Germline and junction disagree at one end, which may indicate a read error. This chain joins TRBV6-1 and TRBJ2-2, with D perhaps TRBD1 (5 bases). The germline V gene has CDR1 MNHNS and CDR2 SASEGT. This CDR3 contains 15 residues. CDR3 nucleotide sequence: TGTGCCAGCAATGAAGCTCGCAGGGTTGCCGGGGAGCTGTTTTTT. Encoded protein: CASNEARRVAGELFF.

This rearrangement joins TRBV20-1 to TRBJ1-5; a weak D match, TRBD1 (6 bases). CDR1 and CDR2 from the germline V gene are DFQATT and SNEGSKA (reference sequence). Trimming pared 6 bases from V and 9 bases from J, leaving 9 bases between. CDR3 size: 10 residues. The CDR3 loop reads CSAGGLPQHF. CDR3 nucleotides: TGCAGTGCAGGGGGTCTGCCCCAGCATTTT.

J is TRBJ1-4 and V is TRBV5-5; 11 nucleotides line up with TRBD1. The J segment lost 7 bases and the V segment lost 4 bases, leaving 12 bases of the junction unmatched. This CDR3 is built from 17 residues. Germline CDR1 is SGHKS and CDR2 is YYEKEE (reference sequence). The CDR3 region is CASSLGQGAGMGEKLFF. CDR3 coding DNA: TGTGCCAGCAGCCTCGGACAGGGGGCAGGAATGGGTGAAAAACTGTTTTTT.

The chain is built from TRBV10-3 and TRBJ1-4; 9 bases match TRBD1. The CDR3 extends over 14 amino acids. CDR1 is ENHRY, CDR2 SYGVKD, per germline. Trimming at V came to 4 bases and at J to 6 bases, leaving 3 bases not matched to a gene. CDR3 sequence: CAISGDRGDEKLFF. Here the CDR3 DNA reads TGTGCCATCAGTGGTGACAGGGGGGATGAAAAACTGTTTTTT.

V and J are TRBV5-4 and TRBJ1-2; D gene uncertain. The CDR3 consists of 13 residues. The germline V gene encodes CDR1 SGHNT and CDR2 YYREEE (reference sequence). V lost 0 bases, J lost 3 bases, and 6 bases lay in between. CDR3 bases: TGTGCCAGCAGCTTGGTCCAGGACTATGGCTACACCTTC. Residues: CASSLVQDYGYTF. The whole variable domain, filled in from reference TRBV5-4 and TRBJ1-2, reads ETGVTQSPTHLIKTRGQQVTLRCSSQSGHNTVSWYQQALGQGPQFIFQYYREEENGRGNFPPRFSGLQFPNYSSELNVNALELDDSALYLCASSLVQDYGYTFGSGTRLTVV.

This chain links TRBV20-1 with TRBJ1-1, with 9 bases aligning to TRBD1. The germline V gene encodes CDR1 DFQATT and CDR2 SNEGSKA (reference sequence). J was trimmed by 6 bases and V by 3 bases; bases with no gene match: 5. The CDR3 consists of 13 residues. Written as DNA, the CDR3 is TGCAGTGCTAGTTTTCGACAGGGGGCTGAAGCTTTCTTT. This translates into CSASFRQGAEAFF.

The chain is built from TRBV7-6 and TRBJ2-2, with TRBD2 as a possible D gene (5 bases). The CDR3 totals 13 residues. V dropped 5 bases and J dropped 5 bases, with 9 bases sitting between them. The V gene's germline CDR1 is SGHVS and CDR2 FNYEAQ. CDR3 nucleotide sequence: TGTGCCAGCAGCATACCGGGGACCGGGGAGCTGTTTTTT. It is translated as CASSIPGTGELFF.

The genes are TRBV11-2 and TRBJ1-6; D uncertain. Per germline, CDR1 SGHAT and CDR2 FQNNGV. The V end lost 5 bases, the J end lost 4 bases, and 12 bases lay between the germline ends. The CDR3 spans 15 residues. The DNA for the CDR3 is TGTGCCAGCAGCCCCACGGGAGGGTATAATTCACCCCTCCACTTT. Translated: CASSPTGGYNSPLHF.

V and J are TRBV6-5 and TRBJ1-1; 7 positions match TRBD1. CDR1 is MNHEY and CDR2 is SVGAGI in the germline V gene. CDR3 length: 11 amino acids. V gave up 7 bases and J gave up 11 bases; unmatched junction bases: 7. DNA of the CDR3: TGTGCCAGCATAAGGGGGCCGTCGGCTTTCTTT. Protein sequence: CASIRGPSAFF.

This clone was found once. The genes are TRBV2 and TRBJ1-2, with 10 bases matching TRBD1. Per the germline V gene, CDR1 is SNHLY and CDR2 is FYNNEI. CDR3 length: 14 amino acids. J lost 4 bases, V lost 3 bases, and 2 bases had no gene match. The CDR3 is CASSERTGGYGYTF. CDR3 DNA sequence: TGTGCCAGCAGTGAGAGGACAGGGGGCTATGGCTACACCTTC.

This clone was detected once. The chain employs TRBV4-2 and TRBJ2-7; 10 positions match TRBD2. Trimming removed 0 bases from V and 1 base from J; junction bases left unmatched: 9. The V gene's germline CDR1 is LGHNA and CDR2 YNFKEQ. CDR3 length equals 18 residues. The CDR3 nucleotides read TGTGCCAGCAGCCAAGATCCGGCTAGCGGGGGTCGTTCCTACGAGCAGTACTTC. Translation gives CASSQDPASGGRSYEQYF.

V usage is TRBV27 and J usage is TRBJ1-5, with D possibly matching TRBD1 (5 bases). Per the germline V gene, CDR1 is MNHEY and CDR2 is SMNVEV (reference sequence). V was pared by 6 bases and J by 2 bases, with 14 bases between. The CDR3 is made up of 15 amino acids. The CDR3 sequence: CASRFGGKGNQPQHF. The CDR3 nucleotides are TGTGCCAGCAGATTTGGGGGGAAGGGCAATCAGCCCCAGCATTTT.

This chain joins TRBV7-8 and TRBJ1-2; TRBD1 aligns across 9 bases. The J segment lost 7 bases and the V segment lost 5 bases, leaving 5 bases of the junction unmatched. This CDR3 is built from 13 residues. Per germline, CDR1 SGHVS and CDR2 FQNEAQ. Written as DNA, the CDR3 is TGTGCCAGCAGCCGGGGGGGACAGGGTGGCTACACCTTC. As protein: CASSRGGQGGYTF.

The genes are TRBV2 and TRBJ2-7, with a weak D call TRBD2 (6 bases). The CDR3 consists of 15 residues. Trimming pared 2 bases from V and 3 bases from J, leaving 14 bases between. Germline-derived CDR1 and CDR2 are SNHLY and FYNNEI. This CDR3 reads CASSETRGRFYEQYF. The CDR3 coding sequence is TGTGCCAGCAGTGAAACGCGGGGCCGATTCTACGAGCAGTACTTC.

This chain links TRBV24-1 with TRBJ1-2; 9 nucleotides match TRBD1. V gave up 3 bases and J gave up 6 bases; unmatched junction bases: 7. CDR3 size: 15 residues. In germline, CDR1 is KGHDR, CDR2 SFDVKD. CDR3 protein: CATSDPGTGLDGYTF. CDR3 DNA sequence: TGTGCCACCAGTGATCCCGGGACAGGGCTGGATGGCTACACCTTC.

The count of this clone is one. The chain couples TRBV29-1 to TRBJ2-1; 9 bases align to TRBD1. The trim removed 4 bases at V and 7 bases at J, leaving 11 bases unmatched. The CDR3 extends over 15 amino acids. CDR1 SQVTM and CDR2 ANQGSEA come from the germline V gene. This CDR3 is CSVASGGQGHNEQFF. The DNA of the CDR3 is TGCAGCGTTGCATCGGGGGGACAGGGTCATAATGAGCAGTTCTTC.

The CDR3 spells CASSLRQEHYEQYF. The CDR3 nucleotides read TGTGCCAGCAGTTTGAGACAGGAACACTACGAGCAGTACTTC. V and J are TRBV27 and TRBJ2-7; D is possibly TRBD1 (6 bases). Trimming took off 3 bases at V and 3 bases at J, with 12 bases between the two ends. CDR3 length: 14 residues. Germline CDR1 reads MNHEY; CDR2 reads SMNVEV (reference sequence).

The V gene is TRBV28, the J gene TRBJ1-5; possible D gene TRBD1, 5 bases. Per the germline V gene, CDR1 is MDHEN and CDR2 is SYDVKM. Trimming left V 6 bases short and J 2 bases short, with 14 bases between. This CDR3 is 15 amino acids long. For the CDR3, the DNA is TGTGCCAGCAGCACGACAGCTTTCGGCAATCAGCCCCAGCATTTT. It translates to CASSTTAFGNQPQHF.

The chain recombines TRBV6-5 with TRBJ2-3, with 15 positions matching TRBD2. Germline trimming cut 5 bases from V and 8 bases from J; bases unmatched to any gene: 5. CDR3 length: 15 residues. Germline V CDR1 and CDR2: MNHEY, SVGAGI. The CDR3 spells CASSTGTSGGSTQYF. Written as DNA, the CDR3 is TGTGCCAGCAGTACCGGGACTAGCGGGGGGTCTACGCAGTATTTT.

The chain links TRBV18 to TRBJ2-3, with D tentatively TRBD2 (5 bases). V was pared by 1 base and J by 6 bases, with 11 bases between. CDR1 is KGHSH and CDR2 is LQKENI in the germline V gene. The CDR3 length is 14 residues. As DNA, the CDR3 is TGTGCCAGCTCACCACTTGCAGCGGTGGATACGCAGTATTTT. Protein sequence: CASSPLAAVDTQYF.

The count of this clone is one. The chain combines TRBV30 with TRBJ1-5; 7 bases map to TRBD1. Germline V gene sequence: CDR1 GTSNPN, CDR2 SVGIG (reference sequence). With V trimmed by 3 bases and J by 2 bases, 13 bases remained unmatched. This CDR3 has 17 amino acids. DNA for the CDR3: TGTGCCTGGAGACCCCTGGCGAGGGGGCCCGGCAATCAGCCCCAGCATTTT. Amino acids: CAWRPLARGPGNQPQHF.

The chain employs TRBV6-5 and TRBJ2-2, with 7 bases fitting TRBD1. The CDR3 covers 14 residues. The germline gives CDR1 MNHEY, CDR2 SVGAGI. With 6 bases clipped from V and 6 bases from J, the junction kept 7 bases outside the gene matches. Here the CDR3 reads CASRMGQNSGELFF. DNA of the CDR3: TGTGCCAGCAGGATGGGACAGAATTCCGGGGAGCTGTTTTTT.

This chain connects TRBV30 to TRBJ1-1, with D tentatively TRBD1 (6 bases). V dropped 0 bases and J dropped 6 bases, with 11 bases sitting between them. CDR3 length equals 13 residues. Germline V gene sequence: CDR1 GTSNPN, CDR2 SVGIG (reference sequence). The CDR3 bases are TGTGCCTGGAGTGTCGTCTCAGGGGCTGAAGCTTTCTTT. It yields the protein CAWSVVSGAEAFF.

A single count supports this clone. The chain couples TRBV19 to TRBJ2-2, with 8 nucleotides matching TRBD1. This CDR3 has 14 amino acids. CDR1 LNHDA and CDR2 SQIVND come from the germline V gene (reference sequence). The V segment lost 7 bases and the J segment 0 bases; nucleotides outside the gene matches: 1. CDR3 in DNA: TGTGCCAGTACGGACAGGGCGAACACCGGGGAGCTGTTTTTT. This translates into CASTDRANTGELFF.

This rearrangement joins TRBV30 to TRBJ2-7; D uncertain. The CDR3 consists of 13 residues. Trimming left V 2 bases short and J 3 bases short, with 11 bases between. Per germline, CDR1 GTSNPN and CDR2 SVGIG (reference sequence). Here the CDR3 reads CAWSRVLIYEQYF. The DNA of the CDR3 is TGTGCCTGGAGTCGAGTCCTCATCTACGAGCAGTACTTC.

The chain combines TRBV24-1 with TRBJ2-3, with 8 bases identical to TRBD1. Germline CDR1 reads KGHDR; CDR2 reads SFDVKD. V lost 0 bases and J lost 2; bases outside the gene matches: 3. The CDR3 length is 16 residues. This CDR3 reads CATSDLGQGSTDTQYF. The DNA for the CDR3 is TGTGCCACCAGTGATTTGGGACAGGGTTCCACAGATACGCAGTATTTT.